This T cell receptor (beta chain) was retrieved from a study of blood T cells in healthy people across ages. General study results and limits: Higher diversity and more naive CD4+ cells were features of long-lived donors, compared to aged donors. Researchers judged that diversity estimates from one million T cells fell short of true values. A strong correlation was found between TCR beta diversity and the percentage of naive T cells.

V lost 6 bases and J 5 bases, leaving 16 bases between the germline ends. The CDR3 sequence is 14 residues long. The germline CDR1 and CDR2 sequences are MNHNS and SASEGT. A second PCR, run for about 6 to 12 cycles, used a sample-barcoded 5' primer plus a J-beta primer mix. Each cDNA molecule was tagged by a template-switch adaptor with 12 random nucleotides. From the 5' RACE reads, TCRdb called clonotypes with MiXCR, one entry per CDR3 protein. This table holds around 2 million distinct CDR3 sequences, approximately 39% found once. This clonotype was counted between two and nine times. Its specificity is not known.

The sequencing sample was made of blood. This TCR came from a human donor in good health. The V and J genes are TRBV6-1 and TRBJ2-5; weak D call: TRBD2 (5 bases). The CDR3 loop is CASSPGLDKETQYF. Here the CDR3 DNA reads TGTGCCAGCAGCCCCGGACTGGATAAGGAGACCCAGTACTTC.